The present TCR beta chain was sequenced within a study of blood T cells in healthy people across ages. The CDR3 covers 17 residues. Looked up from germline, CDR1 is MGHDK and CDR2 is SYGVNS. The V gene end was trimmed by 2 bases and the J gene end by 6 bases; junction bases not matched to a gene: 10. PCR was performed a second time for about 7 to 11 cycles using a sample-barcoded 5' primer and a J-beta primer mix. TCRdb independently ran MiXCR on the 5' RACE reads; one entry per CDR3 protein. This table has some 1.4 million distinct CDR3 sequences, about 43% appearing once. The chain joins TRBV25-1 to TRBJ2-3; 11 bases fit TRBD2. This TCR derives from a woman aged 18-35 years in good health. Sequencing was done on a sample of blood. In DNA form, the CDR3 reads TGTGCCAGCAGTGAAACCACCGGGACTAGCGGTGCCGATACGCAGTATTTT. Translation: CASSETTGTSGADTQYF.